What follows is one T cell receptor (beta chain) and its context. This specimen comes from a study of blood T cell repertoires in COVID-19. Across the whole study: Samples of COVID-19 (acute and convalescent) were obtained from the United States, Italy and Spain. Sources were T cells, B-cell-depleted T cells, or PBMCs; the material itself was cDNA or gDNA.

The data were produced by immunoSEQ multiplex PCR, yet TCRdb's version contains in-frame clones alone and is incomplete. The table shows more than 150,000 clones, with roughly nine tenths occurring only once. V was clipped by 3 bases and J by 7 bases, with 7 bases between them. The length of the CDR3 is 12 residues. The receptor was isolated from a man aged 65-85 years with active or convalescent COVID-19. The V call is TRBV12-3 or TRBV12-4, the J call TRBJ1-5; no clear D gene. The sample consisted of peripheral blood. DNA for the CDR3: TGTGCCAGCAGTTTCTCTTTGCAGCCCCAGCATTTT. Amino acids: CASSFSLQPQHF.